A selection of T cell receptor beta chains follows, all from one sample in a study of cytomegalovirus exposure and HLA in healthy donors. Only in-frame clones appear in the TCRdb table, and some are missing; sequencing was by immunoSEQ multiplex PCR. Of 150,000 to 200,000 clones listed, 77% were seen once; the top ten hold 1.6%. The sample taken for sequencing was PBMCs. All receptors derive from a woman aged 30 to 39 in good health and CMV-seronegative. Each CDR3 is given with its conserved first and last residue. The D gene is left open where the match is weak. The size entry is marked missing in some rows and otherwise reads once, few, many or a size class.

d_gene	abundance	j_gene	v_gene	CDR3aa	CDR3nt
TRBD1	NA	TRBJ1-5	TRBV4-3	CASSQEVGRGVGNQPQHF	TGCGCCAGCAGCCAAGAGGTGGGCAGGGGGGTGGGCAATCAGCCCCAGCATTTT
NA	once	TRBJ1-1	TRBV9	CASSVRSTEYTEAFF	TGTGCCAGCAGCGTAAGGTCTACAGAGTACACTGAAGCTTTCTTT
TRBD2	NA	TRBJ2-7	TRBV7-2	CASSFTHGGGRASEQYF	TGTGCCAGCAGCTTTACCCACGGTGGCGGGAGGGCTTCCGAGCAGTACTTC
TRBD1	NA	TRBJ1-4	TRBV15	CATSRDRGSGEKLFF	TGTGCCACCAGCAGAGACAGGGGGTCGGGTGAAAAACTGTTTTTT
NA	NA	TRBJ1-1	TRBV19	CASSIGTPEAFF	TGTGCCAGTAGTATAGGTACCCCGGAGGCTTTCTTT
NA	NA	TRBJ2-7	TRBV30	CAWSVSAETGEQYF	TGTGCCTGGAGTGTATCAGCGGAGACAGGAGAGCAGTACTTC
TRBD2	NA	TRBJ2-7	TRBV19	CASSSSSGGSSYEQYF	TGTGCCAGTAGTTCCTCTAGCGGGGGGAGCTCCTACGAGCAGTACTTC
TRBD1	NA	TRBJ2-5	TRBV19	CASSALGQGKGEQYF	TGTGCCAGTAGTGCCCTGGGACAGGGAAAGGGGGAGCAGTACTTC
TRBD1	NA	TRBJ1-2	TRBV5-6	CASSLVVWTGGYTF	TGTGCCAGCAGCTTGGTGGTCTGGACAGGTGGCTACACCTTC
NA	NA	TRBJ2-7	TRBV18	CASSLRTPSYEQYF	TGTGCCAGCTCACTCAGAACACCTTCCTACGAGCAGTACTTC
NA	NA	TRBJ1-1	TRBV29-1	CSVEGQLVNTEAFF	TGCAGCGTTGAAGGACAGCTCGTGAACACTGAAGCTTTCTTT
NA	NA	TRBJ1-2	TRBV5-1	CASSLDSNYGYTF	TGCGCCAGCAGCTTGGACAGTAACTATGGCTACACCTTC
NA	few	TRBJ1-1	TRBV4-3	CASSQDSSLLEAFF	TGCGCCAGCAGCCAAGATAGTTCCCTTTTGGAAGCTTTCTTT
NA	NA	TRBJ1-2	TRBV14	CASSPQEAFYGYTF	TGTGCCAGCAGCCCCCAAGAAGCCTTCTATGGCTACACCTTC
NA	NA	TRBJ2-2	TRBV7-6	CASSRTGNTGELFF	TGTGCCAGCAGCCGAACAGGGAACACCGGGGAGCTGTTTTTT
TRBD2	NA	TRBJ2-5	TRBV30	CAIGLALRETQYF	TGTGCCATCGGACTAGCGTTAAGGGAGACCCAGTACTTC
NA	NA	TRBJ2-5	TRBV5-4	CASSQAGGQQETQYF	TGTGCCAGCAGCCAGGCAGGTGGACAGCAAGAGACCCAGTACTTC
TRBD1	NA	TRBJ1-1	TRBV2	CASSRDRENLNTEAFF	TGTGCCAGCAGTCGGGACAGGGAAAACTTGAACACTGAAGCTTTCTTT
NA	NA	TRBJ1-2	TRBV9	CASSVSRSGTTFYGYTF	TGTGCCAGCAGCGTCTCCCGATCCGGGACAACGTTCTATGGCTACACCTTC
TRBD1	NA	TRBJ1-5	TRBV30	CAWSDGTGNQPQHF	TGTGCCTGGAGTGATGGGACAGGGAATCAGCCCCAGCATTTT
NA	once	TRBJ2-1	TRBV30	CAWSVKRFEQFF	TGTGCCTGGAGTGTAAAGCGTTTTGAGCAGTTCTTC
NA	NA	TRBJ2-7	TRBV7-2	CASSLISYGNEQYF	TGTGCCAGCAGCTTAATATCCTATGGTAACGAGCAGTACTTC
TRBD1	once	TRBJ2-1	TRBV5-1	CASSLGQGEEQFF	TGCGCCAGCAGCTTGGGACAGGGTGAGGAGCAGTTCTTC
NA	NA	TRBJ2-7	TRBV5-6	CASSLLRSSYEQYF	TGTGCCAGCAGCTTGTTAAGGAGCTCCTACGAGCAGTACTTC
TRBD1	NA	TRBJ2-7	TRBV11-3	CASSPKGAPYEQYF	TGTGCCAGCAGCCCTAAGGGGGCCCCTTACGAGCAGTACTTC
NA	NA	TRBJ1-1	TRBV5-6	CASSPGGLPEAFF	TGTGCCAGCAGCCCGGGGGGTTTACCTGAAGCTTTCTTT
NA	few	TRBJ1-2	TRBV6-1	CASSEIQLSKDYGYTF	TGTGCCAGCAGTGAAATACAACTAAGTAAGGACTATGGCTACACCTTC
NA	once	TRBJ1-2	TRBV27	CASSLNVGGYGYTF	TGTGCCAGCAGTTTAAATGTCGGGGGCTATGGCTACACCTTC